The next 11 T cell receptor beta chains were all read from a single sample in a study of cytomegalovirus exposure and HLA in healthy donors. In the PCR, 60 Vbeta and 13 Jbeta primers were used. The table came from immunoSEQ multiplex PCR; TCRdb's copy has only in-frame clones and leaves some out. The table lists roughly 69,000 clones. Sequenced sample: PBMCs. The receptors derive from a woman aged 25 to 39 in good health and CMV-seronegative.

The chain carries TRBV18 and TRBJ1-1; unclear D gene. The CDR3 runs 15 residues. V was trimmed by 6 bases and J by 5 bases, leaving 19 bases between them. Per the germline V gene, CDR1 is KGHSH and CDR2 is LQKENI. In nucleotides, the CDR3 is TGTGCCAGCTCTCAACTCCGGGAAATAGGGACTGAAGCTTTCTTT. It encodes CASSQLREIGTEAFF.

The V and J genes are TRBV5-1 and TRBJ2-3; 11 positions match TRBD2. Germline assignment: CDR1 SGHRS and CDR2 YFSETQ. The CDR3 length is 18 residues. Trimming at V came to 0 bases and at J to 0 bases, leaving 6 bases not matched to a gene. CDR3 nucleotide sequence: TGCGCCAGCAGCTTGGCTCTAGCGGGGGGTCCTAGCACAGATACGCAGTATTTT. As protein: CASSLALAGGPSTDTQYF.

This chain uses TRBV28 with TRBJ1-3, with 8 bases matching TRBD1. With V trimmed by 5 bases and J by 4 bases, 10 bases remained unmatched. The CDR3 sequence is 16 residues long. Germline CDR1 MDHEN, CDR2 SYDVKM. The CDR3: CASSRQGLRWGNTIYF. As DNA, the CDR3 is TGTGCCAGCAGTCGACAGGGGCTCCGTTGGGGAAACACCATATATTTT.

This chain joins TRBV10-1 and TRBJ2-1; TRBD2 matches at 11 bases. The germline CDR1 and CDR2 sequences are WNHNN and SYGVQD (reference sequence). The CDR3 sequence is 14 residues long. The trim removed 10 bases at V and 12 bases at J, leaving 14 bases unmatched. In nucleotides, the CDR3 is TGCGCCACCCCAACTAGCGGGAGAGTCGTCACGCAGTTCTTC. Translated: CATPTSGRVVTQFF.

With respect to this clone: The identical CDR3 is also encoded by other nucleotide sequences in the sample. The V call is TRBV5-1, the J call TRBJ1-1; D call uncertain. The V and J ends lost 0 bases and 1 base respectively, with 13 bases between them. The CDR3 extends over 16 amino acids. Germline CDR1 is SGHRS and CDR2 is YFSETQ. CDR3 amino acids: CASSLGASSKNTEAFF. The DNA for the CDR3 is TGCGCCAGCAGCTTGGGGGCGTCAAGTAAGAACACTGAAGCTTTCTTT.

V usage is TRBV6-6 and J usage is TRBJ2-7; 8 bases align to TRBD2. The length of the CDR3 is 15 residues. V trimming: 4 bases; J trimming: 5 bases; junction bases outside the gene matches: 10. Germline CDR1 MNHNY, CDR2 SVGAGI (reference sequence). In DNA form, the CDR3 reads TGTGCCAGCAGTTCCGGACTAGCCGGGATCGACGAGCAGTACTTC. Protein sequence: CASSSGLAGIDEQYF.

This chain links TRBV4-1 with TRBJ1-2; TRBD1 is a possible D gene (6 bases). CDR1 is MGHRA, CDR2 YSYEKL, per germline. The CDR3 contains 14 residues. V was trimmed by 3 bases and J by 2 bases, leaving 10 bases between them. The CDR3 DNA sequence: TGCGCCAGCAGCCAGACCGGGACAAACTATGGCTACACCTTC. Its protein product is CASSQTGTNYGYTF.

The chain uses TRBV30 and TRBJ2-1; D is unresolved. Between the trimmed V and J ends, which lost 2 bases and 5 bases, there was a span of 4 bases. CDR3 size: 11 residues. Germline CDR1 reads GTSNPN; CDR2 reads SVGIG (reference sequence). The CDR3 coding sequence is TGTGCCTGGAGTTCAGACAATGAGCAGTTCTTC. Amino acids: CAWSSDNEQFF.

The chain joins TRBV5-1 to TRBJ2-3, with TRBD2 as a possible D gene (6 bases). This CDR3 comprises 16 residues. Germline lookup yields CDR1 SGHRS and CDR2 YFSETQ. Trimming left V 7 bases short and J 3 bases short, with 21 bases between. The CDR3 loop is CASAGVGGMETDTQYF. In DNA, the CDR3 is TGCGCCAGCGCCGGGGTGGGCGGGATGGAAACAGATACGCAGTATTTT.

J is TRBJ2-7 and V is TRBV6-1; 12 positions match TRBD2. The CDR3 runs to 15 residues. Germline CDR1 is MNHNS and CDR2 is SASEGT. V was clipped by 6 bases and J by 6 bases; unmatched bases: 9. CDR3 nucleotides: TGTGCCAGCAGGAGTGTCGGACTAGCGGGGCCCGAGCAGTACTTC. It codes for CASRSVGLAGPEQYF.

The chain recombines TRBV4-1 with TRBJ1-5; D possibly corresponds to TRBD1 (5 bases). V was cut by 1 base and J by 6 bases, with 16 bases left in between. The CDR3 covers 16 residues. Per germline, CDR1 MGHRA and CDR2 YSYEKL. CDR3 sequence reads: CASSQATWAGFQPQHF. The CDR3 bases are TGCGCCAGCAGCCAAGCAACCTGGGCAGGGTTTCAGCCCCAGCATTTT.